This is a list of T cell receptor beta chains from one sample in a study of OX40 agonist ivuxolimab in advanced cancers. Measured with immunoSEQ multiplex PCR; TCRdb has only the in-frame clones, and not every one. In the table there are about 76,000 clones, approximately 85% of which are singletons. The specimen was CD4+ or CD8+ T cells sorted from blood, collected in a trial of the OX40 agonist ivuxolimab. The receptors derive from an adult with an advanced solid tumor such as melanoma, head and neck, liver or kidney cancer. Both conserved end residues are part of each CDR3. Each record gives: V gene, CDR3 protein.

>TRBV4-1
CASSQGSGGGTDTQYF
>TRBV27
CASSFRETYEQYF
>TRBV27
CASSLSRTSGVTGELFF
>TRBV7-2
CASSLGSQETQYF
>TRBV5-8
CASSLGLATSSYEQYF
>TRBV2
CASSEAGSSTDTQYF
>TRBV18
CASSDSTNEKLFF
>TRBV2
CASSDWEGGGEKLFF
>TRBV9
CASSVGANTGELFF
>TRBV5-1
CASSPDIAGTGGVGEQYF
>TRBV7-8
CASSLPASFYNSPLHF
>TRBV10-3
CAISVRGTGAYGYTF
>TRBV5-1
CASSLGQTSSYNEQFF
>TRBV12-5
CASSLRGETQYF
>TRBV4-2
CASSQEPQRGAHGYTF
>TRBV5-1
CASSPGLQETQYF
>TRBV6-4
CASSELAGFYNEQFF
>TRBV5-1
CASSLGASGNTIYF
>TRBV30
CAWSATIYGYTF
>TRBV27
CASTTVGDYGYTF
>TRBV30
CAWSRDSNNSPLHF
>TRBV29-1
CSVAGTRGVEAFF
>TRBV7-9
CASSPDNWRDTQYF
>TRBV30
CAWTDRGEAFF
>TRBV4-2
CASSQEVGSTEAFF
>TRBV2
CASSELTGAIETQYF
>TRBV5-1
CASSLGRGAGEQYF